This record covers a single T cell receptor (beta chain). The antigen is not known. These data originate in a study of CD8 T cells in ankylosing spondylitis. General study points: In ankylosing spondylitis blood, a motif of roughly 8 highly homologous TCR beta variants appeared characteristic.

MiXCR, applied by TCRdb to the 5' RACE reads, yields one record per CDR3 protein. The sample has about 440,000 distinct CDR3 sequences, 17% seen once. Per the germline V gene, CDR1 is LNHDA and CDR2 is SQIVND (reference sequence). This CDR3 is built from 13 residues. The ends were cut back, 5 bases at V and 1 base at J, with 8 bases in the middle. The TCR was taken from a male donor with ankylosing spondylitis. The sample comprised blood, either unsorted or a sorted T cell fraction (not recorded which). The chain carries TRBV19 and TRBJ1-2, with D possibly matching TRBD1 (5 bases). The DNA of the CDR3 is TGTGCCAGTAGTGCACAGGTTAACTATGGCTACACCTTC. It codes for CASSAQVNYGYTF.